This TCR beta chain was sequenced in a study of blood T cell repertoires in COVID-19 (dated by TCRdb to the early 2020s). With respect to the entire study: The collaborator samples originated in the United States, Italy and Spain and spanned the acute and convalescent phases of COVID-19. The prospective study material was composed of cDNA or gDNA derived from T cells, B-cell-depleted T cells, or PBMCs. The dataset comprised deeply sampled blood TCRbeta repertoires from subjects exposed to, actively infected with, or recovered from COVID-19. The repertoires were released in a freely available public database intended as a resource for research on the immune response to SARS-CoV-2. Samples came from the ongoing ImmuneRACE study (first 160 participants) plus 1,254 subjects from 6 global collaborators. The sample metadata nearly always contained a de-identified subject ID, COVID-19 status, age in years and sex. HLA class I and class II types, where available, came from metadata supplied by the sample provider rather than from assay-based typing. Points the paper makes about the study in general: The quantity of clinical and demographic metadata differed by source and by participant and was supplied without curation.

TCRbeta CDR3 regions were amplified from genomic DNA by means of the immunoSEQ Assay, a bias-controlled multiplex PCR. The authors processed their data as follows. Nucleated cell counts per sample were estimated from amplification of reference gene primers within the assay. To quantify the absolute abundance of each unique TCRbeta CDR3 rearrangement, sequence reads were collapsed and filtered. For each sample, productive Simpson clonality was calculated as the square root of Simpson's diversity index over productive rearrangements. This is the immuneACCESS table as TCRdb keeps it, with only in-frame sequences that have V and J called. A part of the clones is gone; compared with another copy, unresolved V genes explain less than half, and the rest is unexplained. The V and J calls and clone size come from that table; D and trimming were worked out from the DNA. In all, the sample holds fewer than 140,000 clones, and over 65% of those were seen once. The top ten clones comprise roughly 6.2% of the sample.

In Seattle, one collaborating source enrolled patients while the infection was active and tracked those patients longitudinally over the course of disease. Collaborating institutions collected whole blood in K2EDTA tubes following their own protocols. For TCRbeta analysis, collaborators shipped samples in one of three forms: frozen whole blood, isolated PBMCs, or DNA extracted from either of those sample types. A remark on this clone: Its antigen has not been determined. No base quality information exists; no much larger clone differs at one position.

From the germline V gene, CDR1 is SGHRS and CDR2 is YFSETQ. V lost 4 bases and J lost 4 bases; the stretch between them is 17 bases long. Taken from cysteine to phenylalanine, the CDR3 has 15 residues. The entry retains the CDR3 DNA only, 45 bases that are in frame from base 1. The receptor comes from a man at least 80 years old with COVID-19, enrolled during active disease. This chain is built from TRBV5-1 and TRBJ1-2, with a weak D call of TRBD1 (6 bases match). The sample taken for sequencing was peripheral blood. The nucleotide sequence reads as follows: TGCGCCAGCAGCCAGAACAGAGGGGGAGCCTATGGCTACACCTTC. It specifies CASSQNRGGAYGYTF.